This TCR beta chain was recovered during a study of cytotoxic CD8 clonotypes in ibrutinib-treated CLL (dated by TCRdb to about 2021). Broadly, across the study: The cohort included around 15 treatment-naive and about a dozen relapsed/refractory patients; under 18 were IGHV unmutated. Responses were partial in some 24 patients and complete in 2; after median about 5.5 years follow-up, about 14 stayed in remission and around 12 progressed. Samples at response were collected after a median of 12 months of treatment, with a range of roughly 6 to 40 months. On average, each sample yielded 270,000 or so productive templates and tens of thousands of productive rearrangements. Longitudinal samples were available for about 30% of the roughly 90 trial participants. Cryopreserved peripheral blood mononuclear cells were obtained before treatment, at response, and at either sustained remission or disease progression. Every sample from remission and from progressive disease was obtained while the patients were still on ibrutinib.

A MiSeq instrument was used for deep resolution sequencing, which targeted depths ranging from 1 in 1 million up to 1 in 200,000 T cells, with coverage averaging 10x for each clonotype. The immunoSEQ hsTCRB Kit was used to generate the TCR beta libraries. The original methods were these. Data were analyzed with ImmunoSEQ Data Assistant and ImmunoSEQ Analyzer, with V, D and J genes assigned per IMGT definitions. Clonality, with values ranging from 0 to 1, was calculated as one minus the normalized Shannon entropy of productive rearrangement frequencies. Only overrepresented clonotypes making up at least 0.05% of each patient's repertoire were included in the public clonotype analysis. Some 13 age-matched healthy donor repertoires from immuneACCESS served as clonality controls. TCRdb obtained this table from immuneACCESS and retained in-frame rearrangements with V and J assigned. These tables miss some clones; where compared with another copy, unresolved V genes account for less than half of the shortfall, and the remainder is unexplained. V and J calls and clone size are those listed in that table; D and trimming were worked out from the DNA. The sample table records approximately 150,000 clones; roughly 80% of these occur just once. The ten biggest clones cover about 4.6% of the sample.

On the study overall, not on this receptor specifically: Lymph node repertoires were not examined, and the timing of sampling was not matched between patients in sustained remission and those whose disease progressed. At ibrutinib response clonality went up, during sustained remission it held steady, and at progression it dropped back toward baseline. Baseline clonality exceeded that of age-matched healthy donors and correlated strongly with circulating CD8+ T-cell counts. Public clonotypes were rare and either shrank or stayed stable during treatment, and the rise in clonality at ibrutinib response reflected expansion of private clonotypes.

For this clone: Its specific antigen is unknown. No quality values exist for individual bases; no much larger clone is one base distant.

Trimming takes 5 bases from V and 1 base from J, and the germline ends sit 9 bases apart. The CDR3 starts with the cysteine, ends with the phenylalanine, and has 13 residues. Of all the DNA, just the CDR3 is kept, 39 bases in frame from base 1. According to the germline V gene (reference sequence), CDR1 reads SGHKS and CDR2 reads YYEKEE. The time point label, read with the paper, signifies: 20 to 30 months on ibrutinib. For TCR beta library preparation, roughly 2.1 micrograms of genomic DNA was extracted from cryopreserved PBMCs. Longitudinal blood samples from CLL patients receiving ibrutinib monotherapy were subjected to high-throughput TCR beta sequencing. The patients took part in an open-label, single-center phase 2 trial of ibrutinib monotherapy.

This TCR derives from a human donor with chronic lymphocytic leukemia. This sample comprised PBMCs, obtained after 24 months of ibrutinib treatment. Recombination connected TRBV5-5 to TRBJ1-1; no D gene is confidently identified. DNA sequence: TGTGCCAGCAGAACCAACAGGAACACTGAAGCTTTCTTT. This codes for CASRTNRNTEAFF.